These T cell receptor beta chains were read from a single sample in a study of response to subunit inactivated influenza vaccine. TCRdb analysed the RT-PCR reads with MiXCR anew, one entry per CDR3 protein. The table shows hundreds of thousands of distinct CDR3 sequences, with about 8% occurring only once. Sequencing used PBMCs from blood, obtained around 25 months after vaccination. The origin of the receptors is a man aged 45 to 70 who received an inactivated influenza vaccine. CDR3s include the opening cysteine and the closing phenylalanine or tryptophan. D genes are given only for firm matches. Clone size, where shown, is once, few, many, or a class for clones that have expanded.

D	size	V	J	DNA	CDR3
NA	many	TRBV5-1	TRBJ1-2	TGCGCCAGCAGCTTGGAGTGGGGACATGGCTACACCTTC	CASSLEWGHGYTF
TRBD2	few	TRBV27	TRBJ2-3	TGTGCCAGCAGTTTCTGGGCGGGAGTTGGGACAGATACGCAGTATTTT	CASSFWAGVGTDTQYF
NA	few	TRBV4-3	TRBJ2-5	TGCGCCAGCAGCCCCAGGGTGGGTCAAGAGACCCAGTACTTC	CASSPRVGQETQYF
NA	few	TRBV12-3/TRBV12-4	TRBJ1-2	TGTGCCAGCAGTTTCCGACGGCCCTATGGCTACACCTTC	CASSFRRPYGYTF
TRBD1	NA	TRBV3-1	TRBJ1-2	TGTGCCAGCAGCCAGCGGCCTAGGGGGCCTGGCTACACCTTC	CASSQRPRGPGYTF
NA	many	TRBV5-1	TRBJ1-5	TGCGCCAGCAGCTTGGAGGCGGGATATCAGCCCCAGCATTTT	CASSLEAGYQPQHF
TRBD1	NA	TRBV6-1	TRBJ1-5	TGTGCCAGCAGGGACGGGACAGGGTCTGGGTCCAATCAGCCCCAGCATTTT	CASRDGTGSGSNQPQHF
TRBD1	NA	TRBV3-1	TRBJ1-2	TGTGCCAGCAGCCAAGGATGGACAGGGGTGGCTGGCTACACCTTC	CASSQGWTGVAGYTF
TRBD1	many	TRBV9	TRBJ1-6	TGTGCCAGCAGCGTATGGCCGGACAGGGACGATTCACCCCTCCACTTT	CASSVWPDRDDSPLHF
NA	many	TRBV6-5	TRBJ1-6	TGTGCCAGCAGTTACTCGGGCAGGACTTCACCCCTCCACTTT	CASSYSGRTSPLHF
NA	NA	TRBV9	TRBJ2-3	TGTGCCAGCAGCGTGAGTAGCGCTATGGCGGATACGCAGTATTTT	CASSVSSAMADTQYF
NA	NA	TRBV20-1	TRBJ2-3	TGCAGTGCTAGTAGTCCCAGCACAGATACGCAGTATTTT	CSASSPSTDTQYF
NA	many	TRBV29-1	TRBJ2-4	TGCAGCGTTGGAATTCCCCAGGGTTCCAAAAACATTCAGTACTTC	CSVGIPQGSKNIQYF
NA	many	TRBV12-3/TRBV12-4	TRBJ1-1	TGTGCCAGCAGTTTAGCGTCCTTGGGGGGGCGCGAAGCTTTCTTT	CASSLASLGGREAFF
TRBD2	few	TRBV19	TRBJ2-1	TGTGCCAGTAGTCCTAGCGGGAGCGGTGAGCAGTTCTTC	CASSPSGSGEQFF
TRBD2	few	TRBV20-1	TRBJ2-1	TGCAGTGCTAGAGCCCCCTCGGTGCGGGGGGCCACGGACAATGAGCAGTTCTTC	CSARAPSVRGATDNEQFF
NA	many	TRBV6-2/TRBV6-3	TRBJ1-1	TGTGCCAGCACCCGACCGCGAGGGGCCGCGGAAGCTTTCTTT	CASTRPRGAAEAFF
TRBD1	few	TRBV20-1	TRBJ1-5	TGCAGTGCTTTTATCCCGGGACAGCCCAATCAGCCCCAGCATTTT	CSAFIPGQPNQPQHF
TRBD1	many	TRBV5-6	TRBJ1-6	TGTGCCAGCAGCTTGTATGGGACAGGGAATTCACCCCTCCACTTT	CASSLYGTGNSPLHF
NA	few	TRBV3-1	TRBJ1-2	TGTGCCAGCAGCCAAGACCAACCTAACTATGGCTACACCTTC	CASSQDQPNYGYTF
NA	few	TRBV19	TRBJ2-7	TGTGCCAGTAGTATGAGGGGTTCAGGCGAGCAGTACTTC	CASSMRGSGEQYF
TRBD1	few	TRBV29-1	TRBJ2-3	TGCAGCGTCGAAGACAGGGGGCGAGATACAGATACGCAGTATTTT	CSVEDRGRDTDTQYF
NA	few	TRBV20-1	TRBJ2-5	TGCAGTGCTAGAGATAGGGTGTCTGCCGTAGAGACCCAGTACTTC	CSARDRVSAVETQYF
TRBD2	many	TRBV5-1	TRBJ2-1	TGCGCCAGCAGCTTGTATAGCGGGGGGTCGAGCAATGAGCAGTTCTTC	CASSLYSGGSSNEQFF
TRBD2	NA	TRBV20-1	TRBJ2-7	TGCAGTGCTAGAGGACTAGCGGGAGGTGGCGAGCAGTACTTC	CSARGLAGGGEQYF
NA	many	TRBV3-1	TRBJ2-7	TGTGCCAGCAGCCAAGCTTTGAACGAGCAGTACTTC	CASSQALNEQYF
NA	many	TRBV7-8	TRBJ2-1	TGTGCCAGCAGCTTAGGTTCGACGGTTTACAATGAGCAGTTCTTC	CASSLGSTVYNEQFF
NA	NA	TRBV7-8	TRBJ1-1	TGTGCCAGCAGCTTAGGAGCAGGGAGGGACACTGAAGCTTTCTTT	CASSLGAGRDTEAFF
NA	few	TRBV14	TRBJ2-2	TGTGCCAGCAGCCAAGGTCCCTACACCGGGGAGCTGTTTTTT	CASSQGPYTGELFF
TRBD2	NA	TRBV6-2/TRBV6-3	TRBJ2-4	TGTGCCAGCAGTTACTCCGGACTAGCTGGCAGAAACATTCAGTACTTC	CASSYSGLAGRNIQYF
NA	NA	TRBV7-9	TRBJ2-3	TGTGCCACTCTGGGGGATACGCAGTATTTT	CATLGDTQYF
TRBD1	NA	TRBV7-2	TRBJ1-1	TGTGCCAGCAGCCCATACCGACAGGGGGCTGAAGCTTTCTTT	CASSPYRQGAEAFF
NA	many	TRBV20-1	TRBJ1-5	TGCAGTGCTTCAGGACAGCACCTCAATCAGCCCCAGCATTTT	CSASGQHLNQPQHF
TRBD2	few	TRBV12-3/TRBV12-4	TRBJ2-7	TGTGCCAGCAGTCAAACCAGACTAGCGGACGTATACGAGCAGTACTTC	CASSQTRLADVYEQYF
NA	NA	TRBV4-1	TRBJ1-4	TGCGCCAGCAGCCACAACGCCGTCCGAGAAAAACTGTTTTTT	CASSHNAVREKLFF
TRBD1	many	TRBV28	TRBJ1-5	TGTGCCAGCAGCCCGGACAGGGCGGCTAGTCAGCCCCAGCATTTT	CASSPDRAASQPQHF
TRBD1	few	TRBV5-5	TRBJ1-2	TGTGCCAGCAGACATCGAGGGGACAGGGGCTCCTATGGCTACACCTTC	CASRHRGDRGSYGYTF
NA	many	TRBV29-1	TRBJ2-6	TGCAGCGTCGGTGACTCTGGGGCCAACGTCCTGACTTTC	CSVGDSGANVLTF
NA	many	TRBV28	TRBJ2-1	TGTGCCAGCAGTTTAAGCGCCCGATCAGCCAATGAGCAGTTCTTC	CASSLSARSANEQFF
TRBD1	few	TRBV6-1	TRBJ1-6	TGTGCCAGCCGGGACAGGATAGAATCACCCCTCCACTTT	CASRDRIESPLHF
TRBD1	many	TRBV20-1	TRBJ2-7	TGCAGTGCTTGGGACAGGGGGGGCTACGAGCAGTACTTC	CSAWDRGGYEQYF
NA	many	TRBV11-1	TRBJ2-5	TGTGCCAGCAGCTTAGATGCGACGGGAAAGACCCAGTACTTC	CASSLDATGKTQYF
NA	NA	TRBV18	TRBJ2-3	TGTGCCAGCTCACCACGGTCGAGCGTAAGCACAGATACGCAGTATTTT	CASSPRSSVSTDTQYF
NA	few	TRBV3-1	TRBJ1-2	TGTGCCAGCAGCCCTCCAGGAGTGGGCTATGGCTACACCTTC	CASSPPGVGYGYTF
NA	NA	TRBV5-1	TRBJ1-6	TGCGCCAGCAGCTTGGAAGAGGGGGTTCCGGGGGGTTCACCCCTCCACTTT	CASSLEEGVPGGSPLHF
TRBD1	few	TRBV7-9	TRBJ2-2	TGTGCCAGCAGCATAACTACAGGGGCCGGGGAGCTGTTTTTT	CASSITTGAGELFF
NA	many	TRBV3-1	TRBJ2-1	TGTGCCAGCAGCCAAGCGGGAGTAACGTGGGGGCCCTACAATGAGCAGTTCTTC	CASSQAGVTWGPYNEQFF